This record looks at one TCR beta chain sequence and its context. V was pared by 3 bases and J by 7 bases, with 12 bases of the junction left unmatched. Per germline, CDR1 LGHNA and CDR2 YSLEER. The CDR3 consists of 17 residues. The data derive from a study of blood T cell repertoires in COVID-19. Whole-study context: Italy, Spain and the United States were the sources of the convalescent and acute COVID-19 samples. T cells, B-cell-depleted T cells, or PBMCs provided the cDNA or gDNA that served as material.

Assay: immunoSEQ multiplex PCR; the TCRdb copy retains only in-frame clones and omits some. The profile shows 150,000 to 200,000 clones, more than 85% of them singletons. The rearrangement links TRBV4-3 to TRBJ2-1, with 10 positions matching TRBD1. The clonotype was recovered from a man in his sixties or seventies with active or convalescent COVID-19. Input material: peripheral blood. The CDR3 reads CASSQIRPGTGENEQFF. The CDR3 DNA reads as TGCGCCAGCAGCCAGATCAGGCCCGGGACAGGGGAGAATGAGCAGTTCTTC.